The clone carrying this TCR beta chain was observed a few times. Its antigen is currently unknown. This sample was included in a study of neurological immune-mediated disorders. General study findings and limits: Patients with HTLV-1-associated myelopathy had the highest level of TCR clonal expansion, whereas patients with multiple sclerosis had the lowest level, falling beneath the level found in healthy controls.

Time point: longitudinal time-point 1 (baseline). Volunteers from a blood bank in Maryland, USA, constituted the healthy controls. 5'RACE employing 10-nucleotide random UMIs yielded the cDNA. TCRdb re-called the 5' RACE reads with MiXCR, one entry per CDR3 protein. Of tens of thousands of distinct CDR3 sequences detected, around 9.6% appear once; the ten largest clones hold approximately 10%. CDR1 is SGHRS and CDR2 is YFSETQ in the germline V gene. The CDR3 runs 15 residues. V was clipped by 2 bases and J by 6 bases; unmatched bases: 10. This TCR came from a man younger than 45 in good health. The chain joins TRBV5-1 to TRBJ2-7; TRBD2 matches 8 bases. Sequences were obtained from PBMCs. Written as DNA, the CDR3 is TGCGCCAGCAGCTTAAGTGCGGGAGGTAGAAGCGAGCAGTACTTC. Protein: CASSLSAGGRSEQYF. Supplemented by reference TRBV5-1 and TRBJ2-7, the full variable domain reads KAGVTQTPRYLIKTRGQQVTLSCSPISGHRSVSWYQQTPGQGLQFLFEYFSETQRNKGNFPGRFSGRQFSNSRSEMNVSTLELGDSALYLCASSLSAGGRSEQYFGPGTRLTVT.